Each of the 11 T cell receptor beta chains below was sequenced from the same sample in a study of blood T cells in healthy people across ages. For the second PCR, which ran for roughly 6 to 12 cycles, a sample-barcoded 5' primer and a J-beta primer mix were used. One entry per CDR3 protein, called by TCRdb with MiXCR from the 5' RACE reads. The table has some 1.7 million distinct CDR3 sequences, 28% seen once. Sequenced material: blood. These receptor sequences come from a woman aged 25 to 45 in good health.

This clonotype has only a few counts. The chain combines TRBV20-1 with TRBJ1-2; possibly TRBD1 for D (5 bases). The CDR3 sequence is 16 residues long. The germline CDR1 and CDR2 sequences are DFQATT and SNEGSKA (reference sequence). The V end was cut by 1 base, the J end by 1 base, with 16 bases between. CDR3 region: CSARAYDRNLNYGYTF. CDR3 in DNA: TGCAGTGCTAGAGCTTACGACAGAAACCTTAACTATGGCTACACCTTC.

This clonotype was recorded many times. The rearrangement uses TRBV5-5 and TRBJ1-5, with 11 nucleotides matching TRBD1. Per germline, CDR1 SGHKS and CDR2 YYEKEE (reference sequence). The CDR3 covers 16 residues. The trim removed 4 bases at V and 3 bases at J, leaving 6 bases unmatched. The CDR3, as DNA: TGTGCCAGCAGCCCGGACAGGGGGCTTACCAATCAGCCCCAGCATTTT. It is translated as CASSPDRGLTNQPQHF.

This chain joins TRBV29-1 and TRBJ2-3, with D unclear. The CDR3 totals 12 residues. CDR1 is SQVTM, CDR2 ANQGSEA, per germline. With 8 bases removed from V and 3 bases from J, the gap between germline ends came to 12 bases. The CDR3 loop is CSLERPTDTQYF. The CDR3 DNA sequence: TGCAGCCTAGAAAGGCCAACAGATACGCAGTATTTT.

The chain couples TRBV9 to TRBJ2-7, with 9 bases identical to TRBD1. Trimming removed 7 bases from V and 1 base from J; junction bases left unmatched: 9. In germline, CDR1 is SGDLS, CDR2 YYNGEE. The CDR3 loop spans 15 amino acids. DNA of the CDR3: TGTGCCAGCGGCCGAGGGACAGGGAGTTCCTACGAGCAGTACTTC. Protein sequence: CASGRGTGSSYEQYF.

This clonotype came up many times. The rearrangement uses TRBV5-5 and TRBJ2-5; a weak D match, TRBD1 (5 bases). This CDR3 has 14 residues. Trimming removed 3 bases at V and 0 bases at J, with 9 bases between. Germline CDR1 is SGHKS and CDR2 is YYEKEE (reference sequence). The CDR3 DNA sequence: TGTGCCAGCAGCTCGGACACTTACCAAGAGACCCAGTACTTC. It yields the protein CASSSDTYQETQYF. The variable domain in full, completed from reference TRBV5-5 and TRBJ2-5, reads DAGVTQSPTHLIKTRGQQVTLRCSPISGHKSVSWYQQVLGQGPQFIFQYYEKEERGRGNFPDRFSARQFPNYSSELNVNALLLGDSALYLCASSSDTYQETQYFGPGTRLLVL.

This clonotype showed up just a few times. The chain links TRBV4-3 to TRBJ2-1; the D gene could be TRBD1 or TRBD2 (5 bases each). The CDR3 is 15 amino acids. From germline, CDR1 is LGHNA and CDR2 YSLEER. V was trimmed by 1 base and J by 4 bases, leaving 11 bases between them. As DNA, the CDR3 is TGCGCCAGCAGCCAAGTGGGGGTTAGGTACAATGAGCAGTTCTTC. It is translated as CASSQVGVRYNEQFF.

This clonotype turned up a few times. A much larger clone is a single base away; this may be a read error. The chain employs TRBV28 and TRBJ2-1; D uncertain. The V end lost 6 bases, the J end lost 10 bases, and 19 bases lay between the germline ends. Germline CDR1 MDHEN, CDR2 SYDVKM. The CDR3 loop spans 14 amino acids. The DNA of the CDR3 is TGTGCCAGCAGGAACAGAAGGGCGTCGTACGAGCAGTTCTTC. Encoded protein: CASRNRRASYEQFF.

The CDR3 DNA reads as TGCAGTGCTAGAGTCCTCGAGCGGGGGAGCACAGATACGCAGTATTTT. This encodes CSARVLERGSTDTQYF. V is TRBV20-1 and J is TRBJ2-3, with 8 bases fitting TRBD2. Germline V gene lookup returns CDR1 DFQATT and CDR2 SNEGSKA (reference sequence). Losses at the gene ends were 1 base for V and 0 bases for J; bases not matched to a gene: 6. CDR3 length equals 16 residues.

This rearrangement joins TRBV15 to TRBJ2-3; 8 bases agree with TRBD2. In germline, CDR1 is LNHNV, CDR2 YYDKDF (reference sequence). Trimming removed 1 base from V and 4 bases from J; junction bases left unmatched: 7. The CDR3 extends over 16 amino acids. The CDR3 is CATSRASSGGADTQYF. In DNA, the CDR3 is TGTGCCACCAGCAGAGCTTCCAGCGGGGGTGCAGATACGCAGTATTTT.

This clonotype was picked up many times. The rearrangement uses TRBV20-1 and TRBJ2-1; TRBD2 aligns across 12 bases. This CDR3 is built from 15 residues. In germline, CDR1 is DFQATT, CDR2 SNEGSKA (reference sequence). Losses at the gene ends were 3 bases for V and 7 bases for J; bases not matched to a gene: 7. As DNA, the CDR3 is TGCAGTGCTAGTGCCTCTAGCGGGGGGGCGAATGAGCAGTTCTTC. It specifies CSASASSGGANEQFF.

The chain combines TRBV9 with TRBJ2-3, with a weak D call TRBD1 (6 bases). V was trimmed by 6 bases and J by 3 bases, leaving 17 bases between them. The CDR3 runs 15 residues. In germline, CDR1 is SGDLS, CDR2 YYNGEE. CDR3 residues: CASTSQGIGTDTQYF. The CDR3 nucleotides read TGTGCCAGCACCTCACAGGGCATCGGGACAGATACGCAGTATTTT.